This paragraph reports one TCR beta chain. Its antigen is still unknown. The read ends 3 residues before the CDR3 terminus; that terminus is restored from the germline J gene. Spanning cysteine to phenylalanine, the CDR3 consists of 12 amino acids. The DNA shown is the part of the CDR3 that was read: 27 bases, in frame from base 1. Taken from the germline V gene (reference sequence), the CDR1 and CDR2 loops are LNHDA and SQIVND. The V end loses 7 bases and the J end loses 5 bases, and a stretch of 12 bases separates them. The immunoSEQ assay used multiplex PCR to amplify TCR beta CDR3 regions from an average of roughly 1.2 ug of genomic DNA per sample. The assay corrected primer bias using a complete synthetic TCR repertoire to establish an amplification baseline. The amplicons were sequenced using the Illumina platform. The study's processing was this. Sequences were error-corrected by clustering with frequency ratios and a modified nearest-neighbor algorithm and were then analyzed in the immunoSEQ Analyzer with IMGT gene definitions. At each rarefaction depth, TCR richness and evenness were averaged across 20 rarefaction repeats, and samples with fewer sequences than that depth were excluded. Wilcoxon rank sum tests with FDR correction were used to compare relative abundances of V, D and J genes between the groups. In the blinded duplicates, the intraclass correlation was around 96% for TCR richness and averaged about 79% across 60 to 70 gene segments. Drawn from immuneACCESS, this table holds only the in-frame rearrangements with V and J called that TCRdb kept. Clones are partly lost; checked studies trace under half to an unresolved V gene and leave the rest unexplained. Clone size and V and J calls were adopted from that table, with D and trimming inferred from the DNA. This sample's records show more than 20,000 clones. 6.5% to 8.5% of the sample is held by the ten biggest clonotypes.

Every participant had a single incident cervical HPV16 infection, and women with prevalent HPV16 infections were excluded. Cervical HPV DNA was detected with MY09/MY11 PCR, and genotyping was done with dot-blot hybridization. Roughly 15 mL of heparinized blood was centrifuged, after which the buffy coat was aliquoted, frozen at -30 degrees C, and then stored at -80 degrees C. QIAGEN kits were used to extract genomic DNA from buffy coat specimens. This specimen belongs to a study of T cells in women clearing cervical HPV infection (dated by TCRdb to 2017 to 2018). Background on the whole study: The cases were some 26 women with histologically confirmed HPV16-related CIN3 or worse, and 2 of those women had invasive cancers. The controls were 25 or so women whose single incident HPV16 infection cleared within 12 months with no development of precancer or cancer. Blood from cases was collected at the visit at which the lesion was first identified, whereas blood from controls was collected once infection was no longer detected. For cases, the median interval between lesion detection and blood sampling was roughly 150 days, with an interquartile range of roughly 85 to 200 days. Since HLA typing was available for only a few women, HLA type could not be ruled out as a confounder. The exploratory proof-of-principle case-control study was nested within the Guanacaste HPV Natural History Study in Costa Rica and compared TCR repertoires across cervical HPV16 outcomes. Cases were matched to controls by age within five years and by the year the sample was collected. Median age was approximately 36 years in cases versus around 40 in controls, and baseline characteristics did not differ significantly. The parent cohort enrolled some 10,000 women aged 18 or older in Guanacaste, Costa Rica, during about 1992 to 1995 and followed them for more than 6 years. Quality controls consisted of five blinded duplicates per group, for a total of some 60 samples made up of some 50 participants and roughly ten replicates.

The investigation overall reported the following: Because the number of T cells per sample was unknown, the richness differences could reflect varying T-cell content rather than repertoire biology. The cross-sectional design could not show whether the associations came before the infection or were a result of it, and neither effector/memory subsets nor HPV-specific T cells were isolated. Random forest classifiers that combined richness and V gene abundances separated cases from controls with an estimated AUC of around 0.83. TCR repertoire richness was significantly higher in CIN3+ cases than in controls across sequencing depths, while evenness did not differ. Cases had lower TRBV6-7 relative abundance than controls (approximately 0.11% versus 0.16%; Bonferroni P = 0.0008).

The chain uses TRBV19 and TRBJ2-7, with a weak D call of TRBD1 (7 bases match). This TCR was sampled from a woman aged 18-69 years with a cervical HPV16 infection that either progressed to CIN3+ or cleared (not recorded which). Material for sequencing was blood buffy coat. Here the CDR3 is given as CASTGGTNEQYF. CDR3 DNA, as far as it was read: TGTGCCAGTACAGGGGGGACCAACGAG.